This TCR beta chain emerged from a study of T cell repertoires in cytomegalovirus infection. The wider study: Matching HLA type and CMV infection were both indicated by public TCR beta signatures.

TCRdb re-derived calls from the reads in MiXCR, one entry per CDR3 protein. The sample yields about 300,000 distinct CDR3 sequences, 9.6% seen once. Broader study findings: Within the response measured ex vivo, HLA-C-restricted CMV-specific TCR beta clonotypes were dominant. Summed frequency of shared TCR beta families picked out CMV carriers who also had the relevant HLA.

In regard to this clonotype: Its antigen is not identified.

This sequence was found in a human donor in good health (CMV status not recorded). Some clones in this sample may be carry-over from other donors' samples. Sequenced sample: PBMCs.

Here the CDR3 reads CSASFLGTGPNYGYTF. In DNA, the CDR3 is TGCAGTGCTAGTTTTCTAGGGACAGGGCCGAACTATGGCTACACCTTC. V usage is TRBV20-1 and J usage is TRBJ1-2; TRBD1 matches at 9 bases. The germline gives CDR1 DFQATT, CDR2 SNEGSKA (reference sequence). Trimming at V came to 3 bases and at J to 2 bases, leaving 10 bases not matched to a gene. The CDR3 runs to 16 residues.